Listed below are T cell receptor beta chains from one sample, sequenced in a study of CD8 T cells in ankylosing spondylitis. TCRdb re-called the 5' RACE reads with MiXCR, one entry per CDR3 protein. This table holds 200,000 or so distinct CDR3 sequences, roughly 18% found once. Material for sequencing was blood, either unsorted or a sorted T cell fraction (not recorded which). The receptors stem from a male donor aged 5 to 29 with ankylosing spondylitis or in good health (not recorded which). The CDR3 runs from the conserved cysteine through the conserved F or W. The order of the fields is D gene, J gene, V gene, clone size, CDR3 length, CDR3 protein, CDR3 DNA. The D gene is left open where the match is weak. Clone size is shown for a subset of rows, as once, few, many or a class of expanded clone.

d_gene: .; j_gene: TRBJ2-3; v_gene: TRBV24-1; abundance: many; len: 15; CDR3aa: CATSDSLSSTDTQYF; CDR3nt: TGTGCCACCAGTGATTCCTTGAGCTCGACAGATACGCAGTATTTT
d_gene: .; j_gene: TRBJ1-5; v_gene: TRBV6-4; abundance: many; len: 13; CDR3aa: CASSDSGAQPQHF; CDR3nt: TGTGCCAGCAGTGACTCAGGTGCTCAGCCCCAGCATTTT
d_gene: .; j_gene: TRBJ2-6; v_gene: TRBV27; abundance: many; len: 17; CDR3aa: CASSLSVGVSGANVLTF; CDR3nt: TGTGCCAGCAGTTTAAGCGTGGGGGTATCTGGGGCCAACGTCCTGACTTTC
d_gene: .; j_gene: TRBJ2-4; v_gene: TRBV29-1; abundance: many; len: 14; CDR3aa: CSVRLNRSKNIQYF; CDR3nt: TGCAGCGTTAGACTCAATCGCAGCAAAAACATTCAGTACTTC
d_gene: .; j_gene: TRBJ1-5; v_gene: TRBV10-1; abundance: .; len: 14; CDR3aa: CASSEGGFNQPQHF; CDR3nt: TGCGCCAGCAGTGAGGGGGGATTCAATCAGCCCCAGCATTTT
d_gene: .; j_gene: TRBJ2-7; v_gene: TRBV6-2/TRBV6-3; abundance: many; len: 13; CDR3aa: CASSYSRTYEQYF; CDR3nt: TGTGCCAGCAGTTACTCGAGGACCTACGAGCAGTACTTC
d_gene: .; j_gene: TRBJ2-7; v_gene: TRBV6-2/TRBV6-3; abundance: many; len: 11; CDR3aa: CASSGVWEQYF; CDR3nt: TGTGCCAGCAGCGGAGTCTGGGAGCAGTACTTC
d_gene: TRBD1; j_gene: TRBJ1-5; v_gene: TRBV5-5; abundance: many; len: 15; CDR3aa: CASSWGQGPNQPQHF; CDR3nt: TGTGCCAGCAGCTGGGGACAGGGACCCAATCAGCCCCAGCATTTT
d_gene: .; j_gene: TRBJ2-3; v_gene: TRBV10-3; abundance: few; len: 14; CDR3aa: CAISPLDSTDTQYF; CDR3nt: TGTGCCATCAGCCCTCTGGACAGCACAGATACGCAGTATTTT
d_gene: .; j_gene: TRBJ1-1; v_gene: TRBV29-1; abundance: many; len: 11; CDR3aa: CSTRRGTVAFF; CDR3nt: TGCAGCACACGCCGGGGGACGGTAGCTTTCTTT
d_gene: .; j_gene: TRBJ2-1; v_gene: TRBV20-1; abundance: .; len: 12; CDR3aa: CSAREGTHEQFF; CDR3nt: TGCAGTGCTAGAGAGGGGACCCATGAGCAGTTCTTC
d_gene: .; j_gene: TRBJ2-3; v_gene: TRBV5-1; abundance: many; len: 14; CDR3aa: CASSSGTYTDTQYF; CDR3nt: TGCGCCAGCAGCTCCGGGACCTACACAGATACGCAGTATTTT
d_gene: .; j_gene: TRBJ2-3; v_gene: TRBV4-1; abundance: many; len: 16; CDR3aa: CASSRADRIDTDTQYF; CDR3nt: TGCGCCAGCAGCCGTGCGGACCGGATCGACACAGATACGCAGTATTTT
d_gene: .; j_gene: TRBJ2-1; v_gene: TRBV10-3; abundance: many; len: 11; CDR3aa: CAIRGSVEQFF; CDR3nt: TGTGCCATCAGGGGCTCGGTTGAGCAGTTCTTC
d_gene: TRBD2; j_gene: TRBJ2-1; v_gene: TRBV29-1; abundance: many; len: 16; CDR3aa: CSVEGLAGVPYNEQFF; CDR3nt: TGCAGCGTTGAAGGACTAGCGGGAGTCCCCTACAATGAGCAGTTCTTC
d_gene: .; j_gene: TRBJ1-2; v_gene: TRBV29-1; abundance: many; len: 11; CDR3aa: CSVGANYGYTF; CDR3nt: TGCAGCGTTGGGGCTAACTATGGCTACACCTTC
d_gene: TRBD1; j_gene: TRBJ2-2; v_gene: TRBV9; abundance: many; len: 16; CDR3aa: CASSVPGTGNTGELFF; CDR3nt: TGTGCCAGCAGCGTACCCGGGACAGGGAACACCGGGGAGCTGTTTTTT
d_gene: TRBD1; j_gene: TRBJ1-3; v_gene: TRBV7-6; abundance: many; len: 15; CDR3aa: CASSFGRGPGNTIYF; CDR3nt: TGTGCCAGCAGCTTCGGCAGGGGGCCAGGAAACACCATATATTTT
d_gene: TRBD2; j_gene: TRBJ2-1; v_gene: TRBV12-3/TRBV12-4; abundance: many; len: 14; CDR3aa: CASSQPGLAIEQFF; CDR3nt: TGTGCCAGCAGCCAGCCGGGACTAGCAATTGAGCAGTTCTTC
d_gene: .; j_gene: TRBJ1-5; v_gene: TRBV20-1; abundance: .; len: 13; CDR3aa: CSARPDRNQPQHF; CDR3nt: TGCAGTGCTAGACCAGACAGAAATCAGCCCCAGCATTTT
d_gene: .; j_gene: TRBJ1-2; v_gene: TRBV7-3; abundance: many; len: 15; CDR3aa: CASSSKPGPSHGYTF; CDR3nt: TGTGCCAGCAGCTCCAAACCGGGCCCATCTCATGGCTACACCTTC
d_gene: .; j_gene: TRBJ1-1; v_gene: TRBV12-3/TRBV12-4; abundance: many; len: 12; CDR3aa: CASSPVFTEAFF; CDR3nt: TGTGCCAGCAGTCCCGTCTTTACAGAAGCTTTCTTT
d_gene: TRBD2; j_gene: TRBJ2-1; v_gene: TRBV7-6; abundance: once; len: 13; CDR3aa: CASAGLAGNEQFF; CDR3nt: TGTGCAAGCGCAGGACTAGCTGGGAATGAGCAGTTCTTC
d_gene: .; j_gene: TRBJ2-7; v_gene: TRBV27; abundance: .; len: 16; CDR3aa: CASSLSLGGVSYEQYF; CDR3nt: TGTGCCAGCAGTTTATCGTTAGGGGGGGTGTCCTACGAGCAGTACTTC
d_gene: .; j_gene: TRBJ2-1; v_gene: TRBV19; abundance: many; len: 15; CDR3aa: CASTPAHSSYNEQFF; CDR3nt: TGTGCCAGTACCCCTGCGCACTCCTCCTACAATGAGCAGTTCTTC
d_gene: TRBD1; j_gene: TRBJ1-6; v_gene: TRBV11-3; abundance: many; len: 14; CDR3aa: CASSQGQGNSPLHF; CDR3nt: TGTGCCAGCAGCCAAGGACAGGGAAATTCACCCCTCCACTTT
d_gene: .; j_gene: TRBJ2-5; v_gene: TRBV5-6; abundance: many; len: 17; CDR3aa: CASSPPDGGTRQETQYF; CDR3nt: TGTGCCAGCAGCCCCCCTGACGGCGGGACCCGGCAAGAGACCCAGTACTTC
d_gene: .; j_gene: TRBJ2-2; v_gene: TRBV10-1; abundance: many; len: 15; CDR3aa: CASSKWTLNTGELFF; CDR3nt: TGCGCCAGCAGTAAATGGACGTTGAACACCGGGGAGCTGTTTTTT
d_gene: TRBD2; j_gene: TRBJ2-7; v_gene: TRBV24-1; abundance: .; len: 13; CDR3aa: CAKGGLAGNEQYF; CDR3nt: TGTGCCAAGGGGGGACTAGCGGGCAACGAGCAGTACTTC
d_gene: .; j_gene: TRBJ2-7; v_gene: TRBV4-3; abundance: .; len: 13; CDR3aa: CASSQDRDLEQYF; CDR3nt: TGCGCCAGCAGCCAAGACAGGGATCTCGAGCAGTACTTC
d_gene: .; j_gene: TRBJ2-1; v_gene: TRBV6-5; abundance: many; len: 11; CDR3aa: CASRNYNEQFF; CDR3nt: TGTGCCAGCCGGAATTACAATGAGCAGTTCTTC
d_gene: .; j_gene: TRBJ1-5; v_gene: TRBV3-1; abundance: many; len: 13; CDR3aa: CASSARLQGNLHF; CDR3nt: TGTGCCAGCAGCGCAAGGCTACAGGGTAACCTGCATTTT
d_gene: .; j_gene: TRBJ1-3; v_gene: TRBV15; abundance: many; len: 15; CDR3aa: CATSSRMRAGNTIYF; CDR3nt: TGTGCCACCAGCAGCAGAATGAGGGCCGGAAACACCATATATTTT
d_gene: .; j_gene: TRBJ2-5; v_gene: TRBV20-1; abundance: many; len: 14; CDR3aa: CSARAPHGAETQYF; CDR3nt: TGCAGTGCTAGAGCCCCACACGGCGCGGAGACCCAGTACTTC
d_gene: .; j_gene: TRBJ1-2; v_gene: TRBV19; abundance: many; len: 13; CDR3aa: CASKAQIRDGYTF; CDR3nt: TGTGCCAGTAAGGCACAAATCAGAGATGGCTACACCTTC
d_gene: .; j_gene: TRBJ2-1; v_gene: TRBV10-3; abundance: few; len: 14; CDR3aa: CAISEGDRYNEQFF; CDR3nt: TGTGCCATCAGTGAGGGGGACCGTTACAATGAGCAGTTCTTC
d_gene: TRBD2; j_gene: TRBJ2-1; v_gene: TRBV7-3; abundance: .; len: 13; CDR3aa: CASSLTSGFEQFF; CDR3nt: TGTGCCAGCAGCTTAACTAGCGGGTTTGAGCAGTTCTTC
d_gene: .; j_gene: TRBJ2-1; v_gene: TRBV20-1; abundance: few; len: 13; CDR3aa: CSASPRVYNEQFF; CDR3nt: TGCAGTGCTAGTCCCAGGGTGTACAATGAGCAGTTCTTC
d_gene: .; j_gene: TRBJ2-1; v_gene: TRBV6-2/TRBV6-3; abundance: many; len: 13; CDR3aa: CASSYSTGGEQFF; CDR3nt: TGTGCCAGCAGTTACTCGACCGGGGGTGAGCAGTTCTTC
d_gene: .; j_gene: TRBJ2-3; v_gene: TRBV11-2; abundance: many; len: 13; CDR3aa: CASSLVSADTQYF; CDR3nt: TGTGCCAGCAGCTTAGTGTCGGCAGATACGCAGTATTTT